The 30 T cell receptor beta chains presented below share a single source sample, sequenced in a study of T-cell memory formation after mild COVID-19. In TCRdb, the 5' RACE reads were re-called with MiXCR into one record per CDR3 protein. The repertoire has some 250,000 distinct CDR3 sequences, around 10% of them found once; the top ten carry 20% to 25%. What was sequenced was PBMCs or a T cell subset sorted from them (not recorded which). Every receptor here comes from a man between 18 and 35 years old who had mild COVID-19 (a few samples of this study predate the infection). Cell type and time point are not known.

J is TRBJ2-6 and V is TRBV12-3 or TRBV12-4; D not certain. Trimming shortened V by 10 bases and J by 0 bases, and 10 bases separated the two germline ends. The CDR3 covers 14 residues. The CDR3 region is CATRLSSGANVLTF. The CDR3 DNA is TGTGCCACCAGGCTCAGCTCTGGGGCCAACGTCCTGACTTTC.

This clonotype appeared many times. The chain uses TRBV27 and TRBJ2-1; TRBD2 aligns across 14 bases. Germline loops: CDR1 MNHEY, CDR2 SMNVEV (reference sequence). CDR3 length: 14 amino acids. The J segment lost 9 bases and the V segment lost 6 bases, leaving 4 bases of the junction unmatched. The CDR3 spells CASRGLAGGGEQFF. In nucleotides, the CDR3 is TGTGCCAGCAGAGGACTAGCGGGGGGCGGTGAGCAGTTCTTC.

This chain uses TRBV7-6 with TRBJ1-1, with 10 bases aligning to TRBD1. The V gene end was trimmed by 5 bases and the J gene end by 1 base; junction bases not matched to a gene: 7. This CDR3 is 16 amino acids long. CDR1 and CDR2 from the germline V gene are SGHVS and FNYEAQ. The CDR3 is CASSEDRGDWNTEAFF. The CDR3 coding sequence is TGTGCCAGCAGCGAGGACAGGGGGGATTGGAACACTGAAGCTTTCTTT.

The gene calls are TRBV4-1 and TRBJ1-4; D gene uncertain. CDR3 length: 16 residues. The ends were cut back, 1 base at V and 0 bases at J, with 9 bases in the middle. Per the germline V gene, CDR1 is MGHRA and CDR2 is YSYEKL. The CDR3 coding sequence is TGCGCCAGCAGCCAAGTTAGTGGGACAACTAATGAAAAACTGTTTTTT. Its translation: CASSQVSGTTNEKLFF.

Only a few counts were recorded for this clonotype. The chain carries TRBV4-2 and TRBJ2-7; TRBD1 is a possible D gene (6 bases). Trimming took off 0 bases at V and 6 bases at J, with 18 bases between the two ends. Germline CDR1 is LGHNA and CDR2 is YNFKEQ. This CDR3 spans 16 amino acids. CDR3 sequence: CASSQDWQGLIFEQYF. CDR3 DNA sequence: TGTGCCAGCAGCCAAGATTGGCAGGGGCTTATCTTCGAGCAGTACTTC.

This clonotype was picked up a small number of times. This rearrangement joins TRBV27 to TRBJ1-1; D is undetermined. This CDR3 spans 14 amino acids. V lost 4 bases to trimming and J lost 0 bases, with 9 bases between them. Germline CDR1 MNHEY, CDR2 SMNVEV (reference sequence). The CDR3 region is CASSSPGMNTEAFF. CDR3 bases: TGTGCCAGCAGTTCCCCTGGAATGAACACTGAAGCTTTCTTT.

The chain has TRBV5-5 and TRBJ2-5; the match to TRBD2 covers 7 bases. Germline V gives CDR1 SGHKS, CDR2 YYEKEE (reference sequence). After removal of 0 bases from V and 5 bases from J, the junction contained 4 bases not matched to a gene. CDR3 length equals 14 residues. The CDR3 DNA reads TGTGCCAGCAGCTTGGTTTGGGGAGGGGAGACCCAGTACTTC. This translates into CASSLVWGGETQYF. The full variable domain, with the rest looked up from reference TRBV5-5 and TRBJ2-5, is DAGVTQSPTHLIKTRGQQVTLRCSPISGHKSVSWYQQVLGQGPQFIFQYYEKEERGRGNFPDRFSARQFPNYSSELNVNALLLGDSALYLCASSLVWGGETQYFGPGTRLLVL.

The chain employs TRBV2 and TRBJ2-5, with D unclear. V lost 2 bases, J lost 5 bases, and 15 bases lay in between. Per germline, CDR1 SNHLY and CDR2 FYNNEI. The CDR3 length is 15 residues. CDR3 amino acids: CASSEINQSTETQYF. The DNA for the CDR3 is TGTGCCAGCAGTGAAATAAACCAGTCTACGGAGACCCAGTACTTC.

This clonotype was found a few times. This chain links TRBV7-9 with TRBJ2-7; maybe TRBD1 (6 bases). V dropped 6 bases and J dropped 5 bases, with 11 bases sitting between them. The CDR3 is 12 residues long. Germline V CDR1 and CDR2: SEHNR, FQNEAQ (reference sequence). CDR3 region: CASRQGSDEQYV. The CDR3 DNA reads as TGTGCCAGCAGACAGGGTTCGGACGAGCAGTACGTC.

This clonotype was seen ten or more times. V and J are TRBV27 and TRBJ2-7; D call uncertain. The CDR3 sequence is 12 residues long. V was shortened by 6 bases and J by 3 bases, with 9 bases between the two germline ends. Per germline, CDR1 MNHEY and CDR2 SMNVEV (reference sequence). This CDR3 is CASRTASYEQYV. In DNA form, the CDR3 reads TGTGCCAGCAGGACTGCAAGCTACGAGCAGTACGTC.

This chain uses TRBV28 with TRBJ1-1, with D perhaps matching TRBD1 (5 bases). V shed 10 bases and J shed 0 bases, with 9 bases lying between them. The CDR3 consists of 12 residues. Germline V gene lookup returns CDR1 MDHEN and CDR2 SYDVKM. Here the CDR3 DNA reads TGTGCCATTCGGGGGATGAACACTGAAGCTTTCTTT. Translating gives CAIRGMNTEAFF.

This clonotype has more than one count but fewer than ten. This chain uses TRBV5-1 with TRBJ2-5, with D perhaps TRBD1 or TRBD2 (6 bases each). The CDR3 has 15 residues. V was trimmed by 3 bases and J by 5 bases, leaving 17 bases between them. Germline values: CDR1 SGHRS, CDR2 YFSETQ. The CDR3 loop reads CASSWVGGLRETQYF. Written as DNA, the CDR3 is TGCGCCAGCAGCTGGGTTGGGGGGCTGCGGGAGACCCAGTACTTC.

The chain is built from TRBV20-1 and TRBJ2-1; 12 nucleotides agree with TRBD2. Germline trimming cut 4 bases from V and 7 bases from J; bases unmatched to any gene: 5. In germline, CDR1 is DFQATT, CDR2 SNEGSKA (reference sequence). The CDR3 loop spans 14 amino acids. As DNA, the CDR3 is TGCAGTGCTACAGGACTAGCGGGGAATAATGAGCAGTTCTTC. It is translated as CSATGLAGNNEQFF.

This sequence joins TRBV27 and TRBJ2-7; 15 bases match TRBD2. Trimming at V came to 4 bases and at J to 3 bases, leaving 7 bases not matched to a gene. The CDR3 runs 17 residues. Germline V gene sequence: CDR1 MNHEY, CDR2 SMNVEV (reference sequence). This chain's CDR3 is CASSYSGLAGGRYEQYF. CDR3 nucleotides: TGTGCCAGCAGTTACTCGGGACTAGCGGGGGGTCGCTACGAGCAGTACTTC.

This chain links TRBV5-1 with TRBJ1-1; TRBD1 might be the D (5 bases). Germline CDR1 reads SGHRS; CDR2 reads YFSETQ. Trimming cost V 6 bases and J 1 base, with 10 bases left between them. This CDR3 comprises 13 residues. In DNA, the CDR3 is TGCGCCAGCACCGCCCAGGGGAACACTGAAGCTTTCTTT. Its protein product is CASTAQGNTEAFF.

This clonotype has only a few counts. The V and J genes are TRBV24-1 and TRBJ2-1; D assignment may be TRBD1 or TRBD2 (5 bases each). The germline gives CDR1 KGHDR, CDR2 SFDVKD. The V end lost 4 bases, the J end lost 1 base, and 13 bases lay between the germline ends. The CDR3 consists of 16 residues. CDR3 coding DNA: TGTGCCACCAGTGACCCCGGGGCCAAGTCCTACAATGAGCAGTTCTTC. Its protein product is CATSDPGAKSYNEQFF.

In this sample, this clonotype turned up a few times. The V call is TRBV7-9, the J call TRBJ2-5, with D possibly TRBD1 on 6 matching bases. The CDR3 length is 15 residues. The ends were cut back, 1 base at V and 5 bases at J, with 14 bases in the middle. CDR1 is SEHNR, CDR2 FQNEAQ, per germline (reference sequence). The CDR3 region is CASSLVKQGLETQYF. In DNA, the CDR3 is TGTGCCAGCAGCTTAGTTAAACAGGGCTTGGAGACCCAGTACTTC.

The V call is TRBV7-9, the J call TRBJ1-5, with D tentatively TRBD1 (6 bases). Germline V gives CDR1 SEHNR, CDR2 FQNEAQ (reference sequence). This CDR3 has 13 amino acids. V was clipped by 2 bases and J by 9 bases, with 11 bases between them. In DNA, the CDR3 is TGTGCCAGCAGCTTAACAGGGACTGGGCCCCAGCATTTT. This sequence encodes CASSLTGTGPQHF.

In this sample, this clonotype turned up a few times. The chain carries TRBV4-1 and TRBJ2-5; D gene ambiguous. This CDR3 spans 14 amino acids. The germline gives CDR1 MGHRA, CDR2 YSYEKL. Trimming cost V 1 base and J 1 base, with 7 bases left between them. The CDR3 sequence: CASSQVASQETQYF. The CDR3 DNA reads TGCGCCAGCAGCCAAGTGGCTAGCCAAGAGACCCAGTACTTC.

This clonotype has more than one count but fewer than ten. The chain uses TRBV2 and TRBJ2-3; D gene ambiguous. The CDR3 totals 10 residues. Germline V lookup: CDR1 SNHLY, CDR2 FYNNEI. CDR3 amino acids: CADGPDTQYF. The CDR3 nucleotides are TGTGCGGACGGGCCAGATACGCAGTATTTT.

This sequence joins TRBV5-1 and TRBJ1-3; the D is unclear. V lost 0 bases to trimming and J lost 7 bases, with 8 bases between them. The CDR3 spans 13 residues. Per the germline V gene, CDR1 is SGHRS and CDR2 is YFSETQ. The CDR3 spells CASSLEVGNTIYF. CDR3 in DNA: TGCGCCAGCAGCTTGGAAGTGGGGAACACCATATATTTT.

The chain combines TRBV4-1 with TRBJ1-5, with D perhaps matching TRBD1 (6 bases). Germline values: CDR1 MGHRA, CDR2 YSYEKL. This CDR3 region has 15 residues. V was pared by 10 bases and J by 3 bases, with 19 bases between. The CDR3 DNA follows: TGCGCCATCCTGGGGGCAGGGGCCAACAATCAGCCCCAGCATTTT. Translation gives CAILGAGANNQPQHF.

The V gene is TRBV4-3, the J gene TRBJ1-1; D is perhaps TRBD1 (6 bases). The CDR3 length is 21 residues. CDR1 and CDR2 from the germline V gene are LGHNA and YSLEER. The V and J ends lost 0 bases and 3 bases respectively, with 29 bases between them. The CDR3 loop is CASSQEPARFLKTGRDTEAFF. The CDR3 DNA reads TGCGCCAGCAGCCAAGAACCAGCGAGATTTCTTAAGACAGGACGGGACACTGAAGCTTTCTTT.

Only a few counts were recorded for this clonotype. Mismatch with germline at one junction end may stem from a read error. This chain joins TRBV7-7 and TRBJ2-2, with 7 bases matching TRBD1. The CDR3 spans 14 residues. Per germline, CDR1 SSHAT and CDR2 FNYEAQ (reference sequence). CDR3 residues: CASSSQGVAGELFF. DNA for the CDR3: TGTGCTAGCAGCTCGCAGGGGGTTGCCGGGGAGCTGTTTTTT.

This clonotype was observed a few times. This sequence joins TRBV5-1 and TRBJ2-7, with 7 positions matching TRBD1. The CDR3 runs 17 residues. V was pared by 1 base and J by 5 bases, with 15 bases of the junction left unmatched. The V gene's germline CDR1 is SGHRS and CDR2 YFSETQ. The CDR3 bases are TGCGCCAGCAGCTTGCCCTTATACAGGGGAGTAGTCCACGAGCAGTACTTC. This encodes CASSLPLYRGVVHEQYF.

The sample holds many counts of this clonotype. CDR3 sequence (DNA): TGTGCCAGCAGCTTAGGGCCTGGGGCCAACGTCCTGACTTTC. Residues: CASSLGPGANVLTF. V gene TRBV7-3 combines with J gene TRBJ2-6; D not certain. The CDR3 extends over 14 amino acids. The V gene's germline CDR1 is SGHTA and CDR2 FQGTGA. Trimming shortened V by 2 bases and J by 2 bases, and 4 bases separated the two germline ends.

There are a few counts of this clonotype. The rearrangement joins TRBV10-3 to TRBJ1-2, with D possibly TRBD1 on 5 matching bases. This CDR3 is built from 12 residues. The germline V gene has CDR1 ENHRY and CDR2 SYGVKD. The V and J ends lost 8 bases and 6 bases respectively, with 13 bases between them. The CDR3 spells CAIRGGDHGYTF. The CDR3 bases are TGTGCCATCCGGGGCGGGGACCATGGCTACACCTTC.

CDR3 sequence: CASSPGTSGGMNTGELFF. The CDR3 region has the DNA TGTGCCAGCAGCCCCGGGACTAGCGGGGGGATGAACACCGGGGAGCTGTTTTTT. The V and J genes are TRBV7-6 and TRBJ2-2; 15 bases are shared with TRBD2. The CDR3 extends over 18 amino acids. Germline CDR1 is SGHVS and CDR2 is FNYEAQ. Trimming cost V 5 bases and J 1 base; bases outside gene matches: 5.

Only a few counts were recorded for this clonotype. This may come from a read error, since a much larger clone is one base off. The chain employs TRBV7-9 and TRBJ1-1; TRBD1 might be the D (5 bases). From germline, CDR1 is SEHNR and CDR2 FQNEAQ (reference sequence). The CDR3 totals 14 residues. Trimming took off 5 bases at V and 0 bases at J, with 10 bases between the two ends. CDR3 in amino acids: CASSPTEMNTEAFF. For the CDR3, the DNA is TGTGCCAGCAGCCCGACAGAGATGAACACTGAAGCTTTCTTT. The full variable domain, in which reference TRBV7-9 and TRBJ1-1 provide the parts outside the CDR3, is DTGVSQNPRHKITKRGQNVTFRCDPISEHNRLYWYRQTLGQGPEFLTYFQNEAQLEKSRLLSDRFSAERPKGSFSTLEIQRTEQGDSAMYLCASSPTEMNTEAFFGQGTRLTVV.

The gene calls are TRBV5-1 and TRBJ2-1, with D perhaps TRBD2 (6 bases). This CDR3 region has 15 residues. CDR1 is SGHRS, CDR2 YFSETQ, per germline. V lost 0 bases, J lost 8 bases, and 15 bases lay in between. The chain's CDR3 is CASSLELVGGDEQFF. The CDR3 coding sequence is TGCGCCAGCAGCTTGGAACTGGTAGGAGGGGATGAGCAGTTCTTC.